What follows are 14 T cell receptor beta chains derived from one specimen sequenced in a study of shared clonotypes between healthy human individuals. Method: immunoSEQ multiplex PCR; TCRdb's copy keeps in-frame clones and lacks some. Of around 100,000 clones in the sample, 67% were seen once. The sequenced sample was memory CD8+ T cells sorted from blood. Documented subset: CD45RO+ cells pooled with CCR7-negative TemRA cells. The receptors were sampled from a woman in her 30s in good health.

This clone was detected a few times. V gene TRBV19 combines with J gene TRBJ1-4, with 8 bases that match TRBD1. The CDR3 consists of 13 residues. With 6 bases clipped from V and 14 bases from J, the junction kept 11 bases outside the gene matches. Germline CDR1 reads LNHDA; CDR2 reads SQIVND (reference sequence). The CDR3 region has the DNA TGTGCCAGTAGCACGGGACAGGTTGGATGGCTGTTTTTT. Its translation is CASSTGQVGWLFF. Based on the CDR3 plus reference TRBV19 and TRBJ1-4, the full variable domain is DGGITQSPKYLFRKEGQNVTLSCEQNLNHDAMYWYRQDPGQGLRLIYYSQIVNDFQKGDIAEGYSVSREKKESFPLTVTSAQKNPTAFYLCASSTGQVGWLFFGSGTQLSVL.

The CDR3 DNA follows: TGCGCCAGCAGCCAAGAGATTGGCGGGAGGGCCCCCTACAATGAGCAGTTCTTC. It is translated as CASSQEIGGRAPYNEQFF. The rearrangement links TRBV4-1 to TRBJ2-1, with 9 bases lining up with TRBD2. The CDR3 length is 18 residues. V shed 0 bases and J 2 bases; nucleotides not matched to a gene: 8. Germline V gives CDR1 MGHRA, CDR2 YSYEKL.

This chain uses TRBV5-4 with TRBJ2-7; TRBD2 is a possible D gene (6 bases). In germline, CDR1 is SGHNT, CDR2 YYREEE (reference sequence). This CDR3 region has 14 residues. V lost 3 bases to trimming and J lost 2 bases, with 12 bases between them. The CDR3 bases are TGTGCCAGCAGCTCGTCGTGGGGGGCCTACGAGCAGTACTTC. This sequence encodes CASSSSWGAYEQYF.

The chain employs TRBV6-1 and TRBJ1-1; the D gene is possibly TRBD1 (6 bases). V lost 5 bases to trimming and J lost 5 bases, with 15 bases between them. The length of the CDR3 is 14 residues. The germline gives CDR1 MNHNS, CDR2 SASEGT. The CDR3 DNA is TGTGCCAGCAGTTTCGTAACAGGGAGAACTGAAGCTTTCTTT. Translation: CASSFVTGRTEAFF.

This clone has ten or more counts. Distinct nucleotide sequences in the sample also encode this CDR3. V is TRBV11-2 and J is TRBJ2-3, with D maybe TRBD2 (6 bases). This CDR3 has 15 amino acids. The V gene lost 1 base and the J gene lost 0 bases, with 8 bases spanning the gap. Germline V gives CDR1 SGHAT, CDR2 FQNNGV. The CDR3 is CASSLVGTSTDTQYF. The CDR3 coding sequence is TGTGCCAGCAGCTTAGTTGGGACTAGCACAGATACGCAGTATTTT.

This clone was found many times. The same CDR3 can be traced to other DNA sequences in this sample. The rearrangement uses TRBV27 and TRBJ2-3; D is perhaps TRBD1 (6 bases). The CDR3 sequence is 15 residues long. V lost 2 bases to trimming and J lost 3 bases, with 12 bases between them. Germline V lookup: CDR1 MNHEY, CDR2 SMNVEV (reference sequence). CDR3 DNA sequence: TGTGCCAGCAGTTTAGGGACATCGGAAACAGATACGCAGTATTTT. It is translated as CASSLGTSETDTQYF.

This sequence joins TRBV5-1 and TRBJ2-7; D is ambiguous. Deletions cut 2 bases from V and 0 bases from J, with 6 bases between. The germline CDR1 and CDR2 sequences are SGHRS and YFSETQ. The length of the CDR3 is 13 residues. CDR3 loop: CASSLRLSYEQYF. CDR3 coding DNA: TGCGCCAGCAGCTTAAGACTCTCCTACGAGCAGTACTTC.

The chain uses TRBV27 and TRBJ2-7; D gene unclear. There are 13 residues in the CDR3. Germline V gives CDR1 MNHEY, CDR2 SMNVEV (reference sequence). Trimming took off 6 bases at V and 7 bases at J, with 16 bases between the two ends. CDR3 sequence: CASRYSHQEEQYF. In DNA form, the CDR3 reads TGTGCCAGCAGGTACTCCCATCAGGAGGAGCAGTACTTC.

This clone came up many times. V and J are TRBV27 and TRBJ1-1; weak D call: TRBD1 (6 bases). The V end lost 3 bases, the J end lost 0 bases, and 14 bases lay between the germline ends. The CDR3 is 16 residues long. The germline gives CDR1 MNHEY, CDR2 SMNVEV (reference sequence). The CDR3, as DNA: TGTGCCAGCAGTTTTGAAAGAGGGGGATTGAACACTGAAGCTTTCTTT. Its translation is CASSFERGGLNTEAFF.

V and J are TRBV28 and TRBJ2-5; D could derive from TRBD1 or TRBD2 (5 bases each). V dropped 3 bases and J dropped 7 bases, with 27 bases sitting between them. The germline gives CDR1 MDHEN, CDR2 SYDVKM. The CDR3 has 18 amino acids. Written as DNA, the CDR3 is TGTGCCAGCAGTTTTTTATGGGGCCGGGCGGGCTCCTGGGGGACCCAGTACTTC. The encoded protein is CASSFLWGRAGSWGTQYF.

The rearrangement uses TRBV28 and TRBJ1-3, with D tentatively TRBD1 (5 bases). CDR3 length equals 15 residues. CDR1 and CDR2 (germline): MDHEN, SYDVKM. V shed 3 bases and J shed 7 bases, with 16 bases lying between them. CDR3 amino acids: CASSFPGNLRNTIYF. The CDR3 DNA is TGTGCCAGCAGTTTCCCAGGGAACTTAAGGAACACCATATATTTT.

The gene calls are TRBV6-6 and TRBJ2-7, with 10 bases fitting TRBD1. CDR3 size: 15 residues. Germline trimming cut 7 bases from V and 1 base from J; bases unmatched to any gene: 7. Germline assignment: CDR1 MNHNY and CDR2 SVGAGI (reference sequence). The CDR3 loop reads CASKHRDRGSYEQYF. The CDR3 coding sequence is TGTGCCAGCAAACACCGGGACAGGGGTTCCTACGAGCAGTACTTC.

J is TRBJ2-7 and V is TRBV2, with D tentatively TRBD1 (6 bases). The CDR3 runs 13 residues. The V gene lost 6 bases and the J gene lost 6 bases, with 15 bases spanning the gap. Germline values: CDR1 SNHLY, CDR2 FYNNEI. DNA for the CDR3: TGTGCCAGCAGCAGGGGAGAGGAAAGCGAGCAGTACTTC. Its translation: CASSRGEESEQYF.

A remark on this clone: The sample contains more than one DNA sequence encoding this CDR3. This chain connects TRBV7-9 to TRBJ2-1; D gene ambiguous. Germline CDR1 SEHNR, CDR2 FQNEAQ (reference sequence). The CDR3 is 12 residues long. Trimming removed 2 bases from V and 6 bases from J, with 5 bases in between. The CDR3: CASSLSVNEQFF. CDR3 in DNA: TGTGCCAGCAGCTTATCAGTCAATGAGCAGTTCTTC.